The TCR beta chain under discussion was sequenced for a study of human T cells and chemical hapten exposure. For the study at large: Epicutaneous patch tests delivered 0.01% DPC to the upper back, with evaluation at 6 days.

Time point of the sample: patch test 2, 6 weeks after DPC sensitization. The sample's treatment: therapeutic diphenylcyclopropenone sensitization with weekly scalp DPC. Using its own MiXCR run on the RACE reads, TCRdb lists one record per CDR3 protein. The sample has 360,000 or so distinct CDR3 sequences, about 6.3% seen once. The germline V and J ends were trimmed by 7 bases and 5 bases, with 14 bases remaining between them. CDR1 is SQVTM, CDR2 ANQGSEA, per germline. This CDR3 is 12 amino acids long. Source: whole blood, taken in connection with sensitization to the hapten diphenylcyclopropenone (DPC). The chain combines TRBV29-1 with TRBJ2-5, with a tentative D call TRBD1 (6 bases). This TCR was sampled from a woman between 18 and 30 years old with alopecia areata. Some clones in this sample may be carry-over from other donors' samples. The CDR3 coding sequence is TGCAGCGGGGGCAGGGGCGAGGAGACCCAGTACTTC. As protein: CSGGRGEETQYF.